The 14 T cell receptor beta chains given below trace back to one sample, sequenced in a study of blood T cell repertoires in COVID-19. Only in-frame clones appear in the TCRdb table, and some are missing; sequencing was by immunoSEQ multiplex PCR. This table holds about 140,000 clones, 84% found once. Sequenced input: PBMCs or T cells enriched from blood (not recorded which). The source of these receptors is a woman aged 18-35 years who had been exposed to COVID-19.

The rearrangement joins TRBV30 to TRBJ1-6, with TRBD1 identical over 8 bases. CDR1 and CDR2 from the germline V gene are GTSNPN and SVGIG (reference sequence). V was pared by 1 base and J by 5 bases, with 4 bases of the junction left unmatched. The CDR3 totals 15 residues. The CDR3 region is CAWSGTGYDNSPLHF. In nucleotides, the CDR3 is TGTGCCTGGAGTGGGACAGGGTACGATAATTCACCCCTCCACTTT.

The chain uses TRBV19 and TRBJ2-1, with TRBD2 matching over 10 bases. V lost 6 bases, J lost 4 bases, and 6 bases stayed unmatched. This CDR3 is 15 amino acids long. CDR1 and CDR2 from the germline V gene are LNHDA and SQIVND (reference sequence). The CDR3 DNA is TGTGCCAGTAGGTCTAGCGGGAGCGGGTACAATGAGCAGTTCTTC. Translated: CASRSSGSGYNEQFF.

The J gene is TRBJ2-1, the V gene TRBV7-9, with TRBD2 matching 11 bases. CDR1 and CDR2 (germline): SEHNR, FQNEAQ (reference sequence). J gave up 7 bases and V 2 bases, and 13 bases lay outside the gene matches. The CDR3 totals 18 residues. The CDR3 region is CASSLHRGSLAGGNEQFF. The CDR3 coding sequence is TGTGCCAGCAGCTTACATCGGGGCAGCCTAGCGGGAGGTAATGAGCAGTTCTTC.

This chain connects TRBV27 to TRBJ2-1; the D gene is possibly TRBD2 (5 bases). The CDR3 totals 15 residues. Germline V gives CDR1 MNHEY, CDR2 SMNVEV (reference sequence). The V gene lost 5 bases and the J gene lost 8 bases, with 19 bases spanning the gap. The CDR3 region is CASSRRSGSLHEQFF. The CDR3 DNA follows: TGTGCCAGCAGTCGAAGATCTGGGAGTCTCCATGAGCAGTTCTTC.

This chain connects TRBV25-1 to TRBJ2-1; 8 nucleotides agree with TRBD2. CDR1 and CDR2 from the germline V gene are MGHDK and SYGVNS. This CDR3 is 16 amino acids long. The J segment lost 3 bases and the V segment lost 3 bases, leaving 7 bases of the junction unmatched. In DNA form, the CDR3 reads TGTGCCAGCAGTGACCCAAGCGGGAGTATCTACAATGAGCAGTTCTTC. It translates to CASSDPSGSIYNEQFF.

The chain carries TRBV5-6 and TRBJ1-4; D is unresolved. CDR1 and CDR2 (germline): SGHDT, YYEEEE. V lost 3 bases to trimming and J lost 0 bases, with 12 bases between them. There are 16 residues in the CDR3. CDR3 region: CASSYHDIPTNEKLFF. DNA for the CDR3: TGTGCCAGCAGCTACCATGACATTCCAACTAATGAAAAACTGTTTTTT.

DNA of the CDR3: TGCGCCAGCAGCTTGGTTAGCGGAACCACAGATACGCAGTATTTT. Translated: CASSLVSGTTDTQYF. The V call is TRBV5-1, the J call TRBJ2-3, with D possibly TRBD2 on 6 matching bases. There are 15 residues in the CDR3. Deletions cut 0 bases from V and 2 bases from J, with 10 bases between. Germline V gene data show CDR1 as SGHRS and CDR2 as YFSETQ.

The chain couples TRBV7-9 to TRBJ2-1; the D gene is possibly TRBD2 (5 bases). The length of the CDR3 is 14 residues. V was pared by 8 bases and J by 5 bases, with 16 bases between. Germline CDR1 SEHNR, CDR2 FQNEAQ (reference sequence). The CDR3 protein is CASAGETWDNEQFF. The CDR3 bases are TGTGCCAGCGCGGGCGAAACGTGGGACAATGAGCAGTTCTTC.

CDR3 loop: CASSPGVGPDTQYF. The CDR3 coding sequence is TGCGCCAGCAGCCCAGGGGTGGGGCCAGATACGCAGTATTTT. This chain joins TRBV5-1 and TRBJ2-3, with D tentatively TRBD1 (6 bases). The germline CDR1 and CDR2 sequences are SGHRS and YFSETQ. The V end lost 4 bases, the J end lost 4 bases, and 13 bases lay between the germline ends. The CDR3 spans 14 residues.

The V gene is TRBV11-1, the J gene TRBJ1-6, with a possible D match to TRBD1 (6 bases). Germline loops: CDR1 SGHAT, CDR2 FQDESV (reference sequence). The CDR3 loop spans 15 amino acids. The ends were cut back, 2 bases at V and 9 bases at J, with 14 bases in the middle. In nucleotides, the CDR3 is TGTGCCAGCAGCTTATCTGGGGGCCCCGGTTCACCCCTCCACTTT. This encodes CASSLSGGPGSPLHF.

The CDR3 reads CASSFGLAGGSDTQYF. The DNA of the CDR3 is TGCGCCAGCAGCTTCGGACTAGCGGGAGGGTCAGATACGCAGTATTTT. The genes are TRBV5-1 and TRBJ2-3, with 15 bases matching TRBD2. Per the germline V gene, CDR1 is SGHRS and CDR2 is YFSETQ. This CDR3 is built from 16 residues. The V gene end was trimmed by 2 bases and the J gene end by 4 bases; junction bases not matched to a gene: 2.

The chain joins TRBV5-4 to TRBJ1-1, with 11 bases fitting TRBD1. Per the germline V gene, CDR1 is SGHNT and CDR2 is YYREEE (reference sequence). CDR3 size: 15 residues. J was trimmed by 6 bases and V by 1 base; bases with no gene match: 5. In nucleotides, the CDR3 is TGTGCCAGCAGCTTGCCCCGGACAGGGGGCTCTGAAGCTTTCTTT. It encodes CASSLPRTGGSEAFF.

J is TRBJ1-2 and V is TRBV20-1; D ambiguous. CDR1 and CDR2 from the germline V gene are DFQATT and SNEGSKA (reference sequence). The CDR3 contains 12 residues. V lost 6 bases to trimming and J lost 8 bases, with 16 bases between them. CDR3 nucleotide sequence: TGCAGTGCGAGTGGAGGAGGGCCCGGCTACACCTTC. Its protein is CSASGGGPGYTF.

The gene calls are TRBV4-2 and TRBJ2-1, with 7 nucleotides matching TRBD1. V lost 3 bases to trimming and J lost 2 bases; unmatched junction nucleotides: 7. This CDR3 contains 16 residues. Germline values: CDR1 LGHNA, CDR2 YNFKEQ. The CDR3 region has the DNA TGTGCCAGCAGCCACCCCCCCGGACAGGCCTACAATGAGCAGTTCTTC. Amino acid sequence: CASSHPPGQAYNEQFF.